The sequence of this TCR beta chain was determined in a study of CXCR3-negative and CXCR3-positive naive CD8 T cells. Points from the study as a whole: Similar TRBV-TRBJ usage characterized naive CXCR3-negative and CXCR3-positive cells; memory cells differed. Much lower diversity was found in memory CD8+ cells, while both naive subsets had comparably high diversity. It was found that naive subsets had comparable surface CD5, and TCR strength was inferred from TRB CDR3 properties.

With UMI labels, 5' RACE was used to prepare the TRB cDNA libraries. TCRdb reprocessed the 5' RACE reads, keeping one entry per CDR3 protein, no DNA. This sample contains about 81,000 distinct CDR3 sequences. As for this clonotype: As yet, its antigen is unknown.

Germline CDR1 is SGHAT and CDR2 is FQNNGV. The CDR3 is 15 amino acids. Sequences were obtained from naive CXCR3- CD8+ T cells from blood. Noted subset: CD45RO-CCR7+CD27+CD95- naive CD8+ T cells lacking CXCR3 (TNR3-). The genes are TRBV11-2 and TRBJ2-3; TCRdb's assignment of TRBD1 cannot be checked, as there is no DNA. This sequence was found in a human donor in good health. Some clones in this sample may be carry-over from other donors' samples. The CDR3 is CASSFGQGETDTQYF.